One sample yielded the 23 T cell receptor beta chains listed below, sequenced in a study of blood T cell repertoires in COVID-19. The assay was immunoSEQ multiplex PCR, and TCRdb's table has in-frame clones only and misses some. The data hold 190,000 or so clones, with 87% observed a single time. The specimen was peripheral blood. Receptors were obtained from a woman between 18 and 29 years old who had recovered from COVID-19.

This clone came up many times. The genes are TRBV7-3 and TRBJ2-2; possible D gene TRBD1, 5 bases. Trimming pared 6 bases from V and 1 base from J, leaving 9 bases between. The length of the CDR3 is 14 residues. Germline lookup yields CDR1 SGHTA and CDR2 FQGTGA. CDR3: CASRAGLNTGELFF. The CDR3 DNA reads as TGTGCCAGCAGAGCAGGGTTGAACACCGGGGAGCTGTTTTTT.

The chain carries TRBV7-9 and TRBJ2-1, with 13 bases that match TRBD2. Germline trimming cut 5 bases from V and 2 bases from J; bases unmatched to any gene: 3. Per the germline V gene, CDR1 is SEHNR and CDR2 is FQNEAQ (reference sequence). The CDR3 totals 16 residues. The CDR3 sequence: CASSPGLAGAYNEQFF. The CDR3 DNA follows: TGTGCCAGCAGCCCAGGACTAGCGGGAGCCTACAATGAGCAGTTCTTC. Combining the CDR3 with reference TRBV7-9 and TRBJ2-1 gives the whole variable domain DTGVSQNPRHKITKRGQNVTFRCDPISEHNRLYWYRQTLGQGPEFLTYFQNEAQLEKSRLLSDRFSAERPKGSFSTLEIQRTEQGDSAMYLCASSPGLAGAYNEQFFGPGTRLTVL.

This clone is a singleton in its sample. The rearrangement uses TRBV9 and TRBJ2-1; TRBD2 aligns across 9 bases. This CDR3 has 15 residues. With V trimmed by 2 bases and J by 5 bases, 5 bases remained unmatched. Germline V gene sequence: CDR1 SGDLS, CDR2 YYNGEE. In nucleotides, the CDR3 is TGTGCCAGCAGCGTTGGTAGCGGGGGAAACAATGAGCAGTTCTTC. Protein: CASSVGSGGNNEQFF.

The gene calls are TRBV27 and TRBJ1-1, with unresolved D. V was clipped by 2 bases and J by 1 base, with 5 bases between them. This CDR3 region has 13 residues. Germline CDR1 and CDR2: MNHEY and SMNVEV (reference sequence). The CDR3 DNA sequence: TGTGCCAGCAGTTTAATAGCGAACACTGAAGCTTTCTTT. As protein: CASSLIANTEAFF.

This rearrangement joins TRBV5-1 to TRBJ2-7; the D gene is possibly TRBD2 (6 bases). This CDR3 has 11 residues. The V and J ends lost 5 bases and 4 bases respectively, with 7 bases between them. Germline assignment: CDR1 SGHRS and CDR2 YFSETQ. CDR3 DNA: TGCGCCAGCAGGGAGGGTTACGAGCAGTACTTC. Protein: CASREGYEQYF.

This clone was seen a handful of times. This chain uses TRBV27 with TRBJ2-1; the D gene is possibly TRBD2 (6 bases). The CDR3 contains 15 residues. The germline gives CDR1 MNHEY, CDR2 SMNVEV (reference sequence). V was pared by 2 bases and J by 5 bases, with 13 bases between. Written as DNA, the CDR3 is TGTGCCAGCAGTTTAACCGCGGGACTCCACAATGAGCAGTTCTTC. Amino acids: CASSLTAGLHNEQFF.

The V call is TRBV19, the J call TRBJ1-1, with 8 bases matching TRBD1. CDR1 is LNHDA, CDR2 SQIVND, per germline (reference sequence). The V and J ends lost 4 bases and 9 bases, in that order; junction bases with no gene match: 1. This CDR3 comprises 11 residues. The CDR3 here is CASSTGGKAFF. The CDR3 DNA is TGTGCCAGTAGTACAGGGGGCAAAGCTTTCTTT.

The chain couples TRBV6-1 to TRBJ2-7; 9 bases agree with TRBD2. The V segment lost 0 bases and the J segment 3 bases; nucleotides outside the gene matches: 9. The germline gives CDR1 MNHNS, CDR2 SASEGT. The CDR3 has 17 amino acids. CDR3 loop: CASSEAGVAGVDYEQYV. As DNA, the CDR3 is TGTGCCAGCAGTGAAGCCGGCGTAGCGGGAGTTGACTACGAGCAGTACGTC.

V is TRBV9 and J is TRBJ2-7; 7 bases are shared with TRBD1. The CDR3 loop spans 14 amino acids. The germline CDR1 and CDR2 sequences are SGDLS and YYNGEE. Unmatched junction bases numbered 8, after V lost 6 bases and J lost 2 bases. The CDR3 nucleotides are TGTGCCAGCATTACGACAGGGATAGCCTACGAGCAGTACTTC. This encodes CASITTGIAYEQYF.

The V call is TRBV5-1, the J call TRBJ2-7, with 12 bases aligning to TRBD2. The CDR3 loop spans 16 amino acids. Germline V lookup: CDR1 SGHRS, CDR2 YFSETQ. V lost 4 bases, J lost 2 bases, and 7 bases stayed unmatched. CDR3 amino acids: CASSGRLAGETYEQYV. DNA for the CDR3: TGCGCCAGCAGCGGGAGACTAGCGGGAGAGACCTACGAGCAGTACGTC.

The chain couples TRBV13 to TRBJ1-1, with D possibly matching TRBD1 (6 bases). Trimming took 5 bases from V and 6 from J, leaving 16 bases between them. Germline CDR1 and CDR2: PRHDT and FYEKMQ (reference sequence). This CDR3 contains 14 residues. The CDR3 is CASSPPTGPPEAFF. Written as DNA, the CDR3 is TGTGCCAGCAGCCCCCCAACAGGGCCCCCTGAAGCTTTCTTT. The variable domain in full, completed from reference TRBV13 and TRBJ1-1, reads AAGVIQSPRHLIKEKRETATLKCYPIPRHDTVYWYQQGPGQDPQFLISFYEKMQSDKGSIPDRFSAQQFSDYHSELNMSSLELGDSALYFCASSPPTGPPEAFFGQGTRLTVV.

The chain couples TRBV7-9 to TRBJ1-5, with TRBD1 matching 9 bases. Unmatched junction bases numbered 4, after V lost 0 bases and J lost 4 bases. Per germline, CDR1 SEHNR and CDR2 FQNEAQ (reference sequence). The CDR3 consists of 16 residues. CDR3 nucleotides: TGTGCCAGCAGCTTAGCCCGAGGGACAGGGAATCAGCCCCAGCATTTT. As protein: CASSLARGTGNQPQHF.

This rearrangement joins TRBV4-2 to TRBJ1-5; weak D call: TRBD1 (5 bases). Germline lookup yields CDR1 LGHNA and CDR2 YNFKEQ. Trimming stripped 4 bases from V and 6 bases from J, with 13 bases between. This CDR3 region has 14 residues. CDR3 bases: TGTGCCAGCAGCCTCGGGGGGGTAGGTCAGCCCCAGCATTTT. Its translation is CASSLGGVGQPQHF.

This clone has only a few counts. V usage is TRBV6-4 and J usage is TRBJ2-3, with D maybe TRBD2 (7 bases). The V end lost 4 bases, the J end lost 6 bases, and 14 bases lay between the germline ends. Germline V gives CDR1 MRHNA, CDR2 SNTAGT. CDR3 length: 14 residues. CDR3 coding DNA: TGTGCCAGCAGTGCGGGGCGGGGGCTGGATACGCAGTATTTT. Protein: CASSAGRGLDTQYF.

The CDR3 protein is CASSLRRDRSGVKLFF. For the CDR3, the DNA is TGTGCCAGCAGCTTAAGGAGGGACAGGAGCGGTGTAAAACTGTTTTTT. The chain carries TRBV7-8 and TRBJ1-4; TRBD1 matches 8 bases. This CDR3 spans 16 amino acids. The J segment lost 10 bases and the V segment lost 2 bases, leaving 12 bases of the junction unmatched. From germline, CDR1 is SGHVS and CDR2 FQNEAQ.

V gene TRBV6-6 combines with J gene TRBJ2-3; tentatively, D is TRBD2 (8 bases). Trimming left V 5 bases short and J 2 bases short, with 17 bases between. This CDR3 has 16 residues. CDR1 is MNHNY, CDR2 SVGAGI, per germline (reference sequence). DNA of the CDR3: TGTGCCAGCAGTCGAGGGGGCGGGAGGTCCACAGATACGCAGTATTTT. This codes for CASSRGGGRSTDTQYF.

The chain joins TRBV6-2 or TRBV6-3 to TRBJ2-7; the match to TRBD2 covers 10 bases. This CDR3 contains 20 residues. Germline values: CDR1 MNHEY, CDR2 SVGEGT. V lost 0 bases to trimming and J lost 0 bases; unmatched junction nucleotides: 14. The CDR3 reads CASSYSKESSGSHPSYEQYV. The DNA of the CDR3 is TGTGCCAGCAGTTACTCGAAAGAGTCTAGCGGGAGTCACCCCTCCTACGAGCAGTACGTC.

V usage is TRBV4-1 and J usage is TRBJ1-4, with TRBD1 as a possible D gene (6 bases). The CDR3 consists of 15 residues. Trimming stripped 2 bases from V and 7 bases from J, with 14 bases between. The V gene's germline CDR1 is MGHRA and CDR2 YSYEKL. The CDR3 DNA reads as TGCGCCAGCAGCCAACAACAGGGCTTCGCTGAAAAACTGTTTTTT. As protein: CASSQQQGFAEKLFF.

The genes are TRBV5-1 and TRBJ1-1; TRBD1 matches 7 bases. J lost 4 bases, V lost 0 bases, and 3 bases had no gene match. Germline V gene lookup returns CDR1 SGHRS and CDR2 YFSETQ. The CDR3 spans 14 residues. In nucleotides, the CDR3 is TGCGCCAGCAGCTTGGAGGGACAGATCACTGAAGCTTTCTTT. Translated: CASSLEGQITEAFF.

The J gene is TRBJ1-5, the V gene TRBV6-5; no firm D call. The CDR3 consists of 14 residues. Germline values: CDR1 MNHEY, CDR2 SVGAGI. V was trimmed by 2 bases and J by 2 bases, leaving 7 bases between them. DNA of the CDR3: TGTGCCAGCAGTTACGCGCCGCGCAATCAGCCCCAGCATTTT. Amino acid sequence: CASSYAPRNQPQHF.

The J gene is TRBJ1-1, the V gene TRBV9; 9 bases line up with TRBD1. The CDR3 is made up of 17 amino acids. V shed 3 bases, J shed 0 bases, and the junction held 9 bases outside the gene matches. Germline assignment: CDR1 SGDLS and CDR2 YYNGEE. This chain's CDR3 is CASSAGQGRTMNTEAFF. The CDR3 DNA sequence: TGTGCCAGCAGCGCTGGACAGGGGAGGACCATGAACACTGAAGCTTTCTTT.

V usage is TRBV7-2 and J usage is TRBJ2-7, with TRBD1 matching 7 bases. J lost 3 bases, V lost 5 bases, and 4 bases had no gene match. Germline values: CDR1 SGHTA, CDR2 FQGNSA. The CDR3 covers 13 residues. The CDR3 protein is CASSLRQGYEQYF. In DNA, the CDR3 is TGTGCCAGCAGCCTCCGACAGGGCTACGAGCAGTACTTC.

The chain has TRBV7-9 and TRBJ2-7, with D perhaps TRBD1 (5 bases). The ends were cut back, 2 bases at V and 3 bases at J, with 11 bases in the middle. CDR1 and CDR2 from the germline V gene are SEHNR and FQNEAQ (reference sequence). The CDR3 has 14 amino acids. DNA of the CDR3: TGTGCCAGCAGCTTATCAGGCAGGGACTACGAGCAGTACTTC. This gives the protein CASSLSGRDYEQYF.